This T cell receptor (beta chain) was captured in a study of spatial heterogeneity in lung cancer. Via MiXCR, TCRdb re-called the 5' RACE reads, giving one row per CDR3 protein. This sample carries approximately 12,000 distinct CDR3 sequences, roughly 13% of them seen once, and the ten largest clones take roughly 2.4%. This clonotype was detected a few times. With 4 bases removed from V and 5 bases from J, the gap between germline ends came to 12 bases. The CDR3 is made up of 14 amino acids. Germline loops: CDR1 SGHTA, CDR2 FQGNSA. As for time point: sample taken at primary tumor resection. Whole RNA, isolated from tumor, nontumor lung or frozen PBMC, was sequenced without prior sorting.

The specimen comprised PBMCs, sampled at surgery. This clonotype was sampled from a female donor with early-stage non-small cell lung cancer. The chain couples TRBV7-2 to TRBJ1-5; a possible D gene is TRBD1 (6 bases). CDR3 sequence: CASSSTSGDQPQHF. The CDR3, as DNA: TGTGCCAGCAGCTCTACATCAGGGGATCAGCCCCAGCATTTT.